The next 9 T cell receptor beta chains were all read from a single sample in a study of tumor and adjacent non-tumor tissue in lung cancer. The library came from three nested PCR rounds adapted from ARM-PCR protocols. TCRdb redid the calling of the multiplex PCR reads with MiXCR, one entry per CDR3 protein. The sample includes some 200,000 distinct CDR3 sequences, about 76% seen only once; the top ten take 20% to 25%. No cell sorting was done before RNA was extracted from the tissue. The sequenced sample consisted of lung tumor tissue. These receptors were collected from a man between 60 and 70 years old with non-small cell lung cancer.

This clonotype was picked up many times. This chain joins TRBV4-2 and TRBJ2-7; D uncertain. Trimming shortened V by 3 bases and J by 3 bases, and 15 bases separated the two germline ends. The CDR3 length is 15 residues. Germline CDR1 and CDR2: LGHNA and YNFKEQ. The CDR3 region has the DNA TGTGCCAGCAGCCACCAACCTACTCGTGACTACGAGCAGTACTTC. Translation gives CASSHQPTRDYEQYF.

As regards this clonotype: A much larger clone differs by one base, so this may be a read error. The chain has TRBV20-1 and TRBJ2-1; the D gene is possibly TRBD2 (5 bases). This CDR3 region has 15 residues. V lost 6 bases to trimming and J lost 2 bases, with 17 bases between them. Germline loops: CDR1 DFQATT, CDR2 SNEGSKA (reference sequence). CDR3 nucleotides: TGCAGTGCCTATGGGGAGCTGTTAGCCTACAATGAGCAGTTCTTC. This translates into CSAYGELLAYNEQFF.

Concerning this clonotype itself: A much larger clone lies one base from this, so it may be a read error. The V gene is TRBV29-1, the J gene TRBJ1-1, with unresolved D. Looked up from germline, CDR1 is SQVTM and CDR2 is ANQGSEA. This CDR3 is 12 amino acids long. Deletions cut 6 bases from V and 3 bases from J, with 11 bases between. The CDR3 nucleotides read TGCAGCGTAGCCGGGGTTTACACTGAAGCTTTCTTT. This encodes CSVAGVYTEAFF. Together with reference TRBV29-1 and TRBJ1-1, the CDR3 gives the full variable domain: SAVISQKPSRDICQRGTSLTIQCQVDSQVTMMFWYRQQPGQSLTLIATANQGSEATYESGFVIDKFPISRPNLTFSTLTVSNMSPEDSSIYLCSVAGVYTEAFFGQGTRLTVV.

In regard to this clonotype: Here the CDR3 omits its conserved ending phenylalanine or tryptophan, so a read error is the likely source. The chain uses TRBV7-9 and TRBJ2-2; no firm D call. The CDR3 is 14 amino acids. V was clipped by 2 bases and J by 3 bases, with 7 bases between them. From germline, CDR1 is SEHNR and CDR2 FQNEAQ (reference sequence). Written as DNA, the CDR3 is TGTGCCAGCAGCTTAAACAGCTACACCGGGGAGCTGTTTTAT. It translates to CASSLNSYTGELFY.

This rearrangement joins TRBV20-1 to TRBJ2-3, with D tentatively TRBD1 or TRBD2 (6 bases each). The CDR3 length is 16 residues. Germline CDR1 is DFQATT and CDR2 is SNEGSKA (reference sequence). Trimming removed 4 bases from V and 7 bases from J, with 24 bases in between. Written as DNA, the CDR3 is TGCAGTGCTATAGGAGGGACGGGGGCTTGGGCAAATACGCAGTATTTT. Residues: CSAIGGTGAWANTQYF.

This clonotype appeared a single time. Its ends do not fully match the called genes, so a read error is possible. The rearrangement links TRBV20-1 to TRBJ2-5, with TRBD2 as a possible D gene (6 bases). Germline assignment: CDR1 DFQATT and CDR2 SNEGSKA (reference sequence). This CDR3 spans 13 amino acids. The CDR3 nucleotides are TGCAGTGATAGAGATGGCGGGAAAGAGACCCAGTACTTC. It yields the protein CSDRDGGKETQYF.

Note on this clonotype: The junction and the germline gene differ at one end; a read error may be behind it. The chain carries TRBV11-3 and TRBJ1-4; D ambiguous. The CDR3 sequence is 8 residues long. Germline values: CDR1 SGHNT, CDR2 YENEEA. The CDR3 DNA reads as TGTGCCAGTAGCATAGCCCAATTT. This gives the protein CASSIAQF.

The V gene is TRBV6-2 or TRBV6-3, the J gene TRBJ1-1; unclear D gene. CDR1 MNHEY and CDR2 SVGEGT come from the germline V gene. Deletions cut 6 bases from V and 0 bases from J, with 8 bases between. The CDR3 has 13 residues. This CDR3 reads CASSPWVNTEAFF. The CDR3 coding sequence is TGTGCCAGCAGCCCATGGGTGAACACTGAAGCTTTCTTT.

This clonotype was seen more than once but under ten times. V usage is TRBV28 and J usage is TRBJ1-5, with D uncertain. CDR1 MDHEN and CDR2 SYDVKM come from the germline V gene. The CDR3 totals 12 residues. Trimming took 8 bases from V and 7 from J, leaving 12 bases between them. The CDR3: CASETLKQPQHF. CDR3 nucleotides: TGTGCCAGCGAGACACTGAAACAGCCCCAGCATTTT.